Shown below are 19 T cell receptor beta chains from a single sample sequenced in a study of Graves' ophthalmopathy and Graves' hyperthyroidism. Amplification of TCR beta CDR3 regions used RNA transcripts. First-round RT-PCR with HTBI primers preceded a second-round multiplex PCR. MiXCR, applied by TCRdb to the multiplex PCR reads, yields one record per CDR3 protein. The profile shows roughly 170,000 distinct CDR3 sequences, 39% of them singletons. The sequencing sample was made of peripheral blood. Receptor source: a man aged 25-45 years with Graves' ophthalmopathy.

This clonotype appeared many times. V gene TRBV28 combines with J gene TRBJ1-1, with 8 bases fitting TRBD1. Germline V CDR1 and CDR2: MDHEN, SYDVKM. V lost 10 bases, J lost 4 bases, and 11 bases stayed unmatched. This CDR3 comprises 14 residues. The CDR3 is CATRAGGAGTEAFF. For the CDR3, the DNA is TGTGCCACCCGCGCAGGGGGCGCGGGCACTGAAGCTTTCTTT.

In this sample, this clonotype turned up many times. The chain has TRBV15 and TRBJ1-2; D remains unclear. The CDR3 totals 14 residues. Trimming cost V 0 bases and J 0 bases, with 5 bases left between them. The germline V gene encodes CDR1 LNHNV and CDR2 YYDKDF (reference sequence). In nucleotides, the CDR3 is TGTGCCACCAGCAGAGACAGTGCTAACTATGGCTACACCTTC. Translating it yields CATSRDSANYGYTF.

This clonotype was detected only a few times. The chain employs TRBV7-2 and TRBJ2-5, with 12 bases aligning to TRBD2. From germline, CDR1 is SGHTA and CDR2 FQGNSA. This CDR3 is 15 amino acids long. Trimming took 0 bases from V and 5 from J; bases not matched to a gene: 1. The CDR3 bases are TGTGCCAGCAGCTTAGCTCTAGCGGGAGGGGAGACCCAGTACTTC. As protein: CASSLALAGGETQYF. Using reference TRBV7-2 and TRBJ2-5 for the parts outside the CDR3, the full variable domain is GAGVSQSPSNKVTEKGKDVELRCDPISGHTALYWYRQSLGQGLEFLIYFQGNSAPDKSGLPSDRFSAERTGGSVSTLTIQRTQQEDSAVYLCASSLALAGGETQYFGPGTRLLVL.

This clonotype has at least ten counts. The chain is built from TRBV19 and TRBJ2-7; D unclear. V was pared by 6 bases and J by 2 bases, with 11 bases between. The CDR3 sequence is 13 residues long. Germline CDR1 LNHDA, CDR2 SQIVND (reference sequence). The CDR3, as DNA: TGTGCCAGTAGGAGTCTACAAACCTACGAGCAGTACTTC. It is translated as CASRSLQTYEQYF.

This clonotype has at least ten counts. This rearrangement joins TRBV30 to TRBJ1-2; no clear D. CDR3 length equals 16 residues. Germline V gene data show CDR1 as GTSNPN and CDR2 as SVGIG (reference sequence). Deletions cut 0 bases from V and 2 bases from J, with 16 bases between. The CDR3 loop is CAWSVLQRRRNYGYTF. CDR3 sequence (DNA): TGTGCCTGGAGTGTACTACAGAGACGGAGAAACTATGGCTACACCTTC.

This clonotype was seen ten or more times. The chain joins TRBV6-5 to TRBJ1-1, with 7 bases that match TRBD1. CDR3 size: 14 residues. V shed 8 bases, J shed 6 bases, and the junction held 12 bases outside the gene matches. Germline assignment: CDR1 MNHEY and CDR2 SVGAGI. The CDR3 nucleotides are TGTGCCAGCCTCCGCAGGGGGATGACCCCTGAAGCTTTCTTT. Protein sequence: CASLRRGMTPEAFF.

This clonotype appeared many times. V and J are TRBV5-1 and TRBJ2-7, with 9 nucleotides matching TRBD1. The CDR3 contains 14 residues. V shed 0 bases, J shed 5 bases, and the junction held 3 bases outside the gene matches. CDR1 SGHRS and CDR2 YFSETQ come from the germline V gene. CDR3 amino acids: CASSLGDRAHEQYF. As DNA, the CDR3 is TGCGCCAGCAGCTTGGGGGACAGGGCTCACGAGCAGTACTTC.

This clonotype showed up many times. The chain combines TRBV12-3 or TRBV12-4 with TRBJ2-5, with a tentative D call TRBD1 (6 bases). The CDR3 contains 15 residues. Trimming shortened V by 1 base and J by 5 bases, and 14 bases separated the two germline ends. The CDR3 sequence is CASSLDTGSGETQYF. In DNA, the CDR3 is TGTGCCAGCAGTTTAGACACAGGGTCGGGGGAGACCCAGTACTTC.

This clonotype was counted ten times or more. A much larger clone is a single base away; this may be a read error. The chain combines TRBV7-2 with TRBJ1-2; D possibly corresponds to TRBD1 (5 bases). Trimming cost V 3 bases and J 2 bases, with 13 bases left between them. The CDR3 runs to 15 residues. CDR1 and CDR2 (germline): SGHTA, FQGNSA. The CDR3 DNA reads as TGTGCCAGCAGCTTTCTTACGGGGCGGAACTATGGCTACACCTTC. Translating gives CASSFLTGRNYGYTF.

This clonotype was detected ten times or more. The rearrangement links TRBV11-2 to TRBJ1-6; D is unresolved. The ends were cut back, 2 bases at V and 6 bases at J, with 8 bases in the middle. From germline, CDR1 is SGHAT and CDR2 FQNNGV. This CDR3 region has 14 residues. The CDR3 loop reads CASSLSTSNSPLHF. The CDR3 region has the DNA TGTGCCAGCAGCTTATCGACATCTAATTCACCCCTCCACTTT. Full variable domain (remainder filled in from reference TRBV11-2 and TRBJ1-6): EAGVAQSPRYKIIEKRQSVAFWCNPISGHATLYWYQQILGQGPKLLIQFQNNGVVDDSQLPKDRFSAERLKGVDSTLKIQPAKLEDSAVYLCASSLSTSNSPLHFGNGTRLTVT.

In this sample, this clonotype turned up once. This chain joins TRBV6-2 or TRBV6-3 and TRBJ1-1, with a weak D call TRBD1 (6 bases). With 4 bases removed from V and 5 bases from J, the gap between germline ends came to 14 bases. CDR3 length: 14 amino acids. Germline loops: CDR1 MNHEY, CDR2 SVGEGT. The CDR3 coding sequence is TGTGCCAGCAGTTCAACAGGGAGATATACTGAAGCTTTCTTT. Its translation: CASSSTGRYTEAFF.

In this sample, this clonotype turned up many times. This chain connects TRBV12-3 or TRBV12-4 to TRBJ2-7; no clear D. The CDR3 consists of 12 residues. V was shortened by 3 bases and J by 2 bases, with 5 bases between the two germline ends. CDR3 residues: CASSFNAYEQYF. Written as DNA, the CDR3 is TGTGCCAGCAGTTTTAACGCCTACGAGCAGTACTTC.

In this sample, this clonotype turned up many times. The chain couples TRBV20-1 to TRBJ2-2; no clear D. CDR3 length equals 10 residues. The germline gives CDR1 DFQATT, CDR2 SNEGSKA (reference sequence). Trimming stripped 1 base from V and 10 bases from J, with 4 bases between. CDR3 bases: TGCAGTGCTAGAGGCGAGGAGCTGTTTTTT. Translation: CSARGEELFF.

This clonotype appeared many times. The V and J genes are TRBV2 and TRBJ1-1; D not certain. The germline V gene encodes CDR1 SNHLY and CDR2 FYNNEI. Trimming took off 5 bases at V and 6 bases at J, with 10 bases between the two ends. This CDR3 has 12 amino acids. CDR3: CASSPDQPEAFF. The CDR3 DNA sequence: TGTGCCAGCAGTCCTGACCAGCCTGAAGCTTTCTTT.

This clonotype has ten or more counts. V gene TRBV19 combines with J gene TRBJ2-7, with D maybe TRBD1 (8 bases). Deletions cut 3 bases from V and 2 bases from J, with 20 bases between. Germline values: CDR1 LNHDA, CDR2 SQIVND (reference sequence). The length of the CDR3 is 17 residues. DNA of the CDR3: TGTGCCAGTAGTATCTCCGGGACAGGCGGGGGAACCTACGAGCAGTACTTC. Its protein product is CASSISGTGGGTYEQYF.

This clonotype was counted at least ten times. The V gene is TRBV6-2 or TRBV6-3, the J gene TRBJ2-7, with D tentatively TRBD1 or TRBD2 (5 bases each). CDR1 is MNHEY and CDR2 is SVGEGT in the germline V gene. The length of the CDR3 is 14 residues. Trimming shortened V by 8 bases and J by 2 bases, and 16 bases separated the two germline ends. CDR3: CASPPGTFPYEQYF. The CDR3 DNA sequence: TGTGCCAGCCCGCCCGGGACGTTTCCCTACGAGCAGTACTTC.

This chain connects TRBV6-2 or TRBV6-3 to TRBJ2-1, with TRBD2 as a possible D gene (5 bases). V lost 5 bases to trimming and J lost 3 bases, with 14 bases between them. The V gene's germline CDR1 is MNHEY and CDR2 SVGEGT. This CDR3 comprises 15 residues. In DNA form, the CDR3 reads TGTGCCAGCAGTCCATGGGTCGGGGTCTACAATGAGCAGTTCTTC. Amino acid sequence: CASSPWVGVYNEQFF.

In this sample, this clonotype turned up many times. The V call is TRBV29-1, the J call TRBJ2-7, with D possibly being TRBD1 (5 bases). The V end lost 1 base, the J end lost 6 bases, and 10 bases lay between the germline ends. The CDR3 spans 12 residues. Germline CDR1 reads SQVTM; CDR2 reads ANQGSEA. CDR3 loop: CSVEAGPSEQYF. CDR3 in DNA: TGCAGCGTTGAAGCAGGGCCTTCCGAGCAGTACTTC.

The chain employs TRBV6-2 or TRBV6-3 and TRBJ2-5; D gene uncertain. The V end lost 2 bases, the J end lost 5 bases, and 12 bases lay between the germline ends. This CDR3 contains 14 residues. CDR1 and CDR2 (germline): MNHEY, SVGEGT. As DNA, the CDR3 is TGTGCCAGCAGTTACCGGTTCGGGTCGGAGACCCAGTACTTC. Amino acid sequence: CASSYRFGSETQYF.